This T cell receptor (beta chain) was sequenced in a study of T cell changes during pregnancy in multiple sclerosis. Trimming pared 4 bases from V and 0 bases from J, leaving 18 bases between. The CDR3 sequence is 17 residues long. CDR1 is MDHEN and CDR2 is SYDVKM in the germline V gene. Libraries were prepared by immunoSEQ multiplex PCR; TCRdb keeps only in-frame clonotypes and omits some of them. In the table there are roughly 58,000 clones, over 85% of which are singletons. Sample: CD8+ T cells from peripheral blood mononuclear cells, taken before pregnancy. The chain employs TRBV28 and TRBJ1-2; perhaps TRBD1 as D (5 bases). This clonotype was sampled from a female donor with multiple sclerosis, enrolled in a pregnancy study. The DNA for the CDR3 is TGTGCCAGCAGTTCCCGCGGGGGGGACCATACTAACTATGGCTACACCTTC. It codes for CASSSRGGDHTNYGYTF.